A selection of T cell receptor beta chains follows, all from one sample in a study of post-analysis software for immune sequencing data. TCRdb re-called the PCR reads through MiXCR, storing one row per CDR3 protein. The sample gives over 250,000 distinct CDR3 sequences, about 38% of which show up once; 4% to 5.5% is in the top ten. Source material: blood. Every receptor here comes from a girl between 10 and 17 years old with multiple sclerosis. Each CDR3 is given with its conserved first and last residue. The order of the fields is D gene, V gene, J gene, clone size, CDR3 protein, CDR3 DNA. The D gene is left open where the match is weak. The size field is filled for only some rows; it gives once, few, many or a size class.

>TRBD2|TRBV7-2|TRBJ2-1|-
CARGAVLAGGGEQFF
TGTGCCAGGGGGGCGGTACTGGCGGGAGGGGGTGAGCAGTTCTTC
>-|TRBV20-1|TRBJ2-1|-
CSARDILVGNEQFF
TGCAGTGCTAGAGATATCCTAGTAGGCAATGAGCAGTTCTTC
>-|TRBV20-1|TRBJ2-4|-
CSADRTNKNIQYF
TGCAGTGCCGATCGGACCAACAAAAACATTCAGTACTTC
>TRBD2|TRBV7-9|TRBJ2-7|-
CASSLAETSGYSYEQYF
TGTGCCAGCAGCTTAGCAGAGACTAGCGGGTACTCCTACGAGCAGTACTTC
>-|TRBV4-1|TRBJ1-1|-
CASSPPGHTEAFF
TGCGCCAGCAGCCCCCCCGGGCACACTGAAGCTTTCTTT
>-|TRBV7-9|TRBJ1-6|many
CASSQRPGVDSPLHF
TGTGCCAGCAGCCAGAGACCCGGGGTTGATTCACCCCTCCACTTT
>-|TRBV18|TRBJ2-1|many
CASSPANEQFF
TGTGCCAGCTCACCGGCCAATGAGCAGTTCTTC
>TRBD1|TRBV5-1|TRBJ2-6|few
CAGSLASRQGASSGANVLTF
TGCGCCGGCAGCTTAGCCTCTCGACAGGGGGCATCCTCTGGGGCCAACGTCCTGACTTTC
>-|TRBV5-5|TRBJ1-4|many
CASSLAQGREKLFF
TGTGCCAGCAGCTTGGCACAGGGACGTGAAAAACTGTTTTTT
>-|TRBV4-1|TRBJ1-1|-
CASSHGSRDTEAFF
TGCGCCAGCAGCCATGGGTCTCGGGACACTGAAGCTTTCTTT
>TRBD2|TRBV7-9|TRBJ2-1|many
CASRPSGDSYNEQFF
TGTGCCAGCAGACCCAGCGGGGACTCCTACAATGAGCAGTTCTTC
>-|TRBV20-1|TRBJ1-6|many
CSAGGGANSPLHF
TGCAGTGCGGGGGGCGGGGCCAATTCACCCCTCCACTTT
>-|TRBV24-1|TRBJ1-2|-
CATSDGRQDRRARYNYGYTF
TGTGCCACCAGTGATGGACGCCAAGACAGGAGGGCCCGGTATAACTATGGCTACACCTTC
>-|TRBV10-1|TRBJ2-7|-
CASRVRPYEQYF
TGCGCCAGCAGGGTGCGGCCCTACGAGCAGTACTTC
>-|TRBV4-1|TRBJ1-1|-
CASSREWAGDTEAFF
TGCGCCAGCAGCCGGGAGTGGGCGGGCGACACTGAAGCTTTCTTT
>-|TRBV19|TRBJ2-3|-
CASSITAGTGGTDTQYF
TGTGCCAGTAGTATAACGGCCGGAACTGGGGGCACAGATACGCAGTATTTT
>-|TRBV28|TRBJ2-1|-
CASSNRDNYNEQFF
TGTGCCAGCAGTAACCGGGACAACTACAATGAGCAGTTCTTC
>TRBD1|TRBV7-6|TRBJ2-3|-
CASSLRWGGGTGTQYF
TGTGCCAGCAGCTTACGCTGGGGCGGTGGGACAGGTACGCAGTATTTT
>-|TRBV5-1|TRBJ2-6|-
CASSSGGGSSGANVLTF
TGCGCCAGCTCTTCAGGAGGCGGAAGCTCTGGGGCCAACGTCCTGACTTTC
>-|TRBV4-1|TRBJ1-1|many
CASSQVGSQSNTEAFF
TGCGCCAGCAGCCAAGTGGGAAGCCAGTCGAACACTGAAGCTTTCTTT
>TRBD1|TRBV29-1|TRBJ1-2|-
CSVRQGAYGYTF
TGCAGCGTCCGACAGGGGGCATATGGCTACACCTTC
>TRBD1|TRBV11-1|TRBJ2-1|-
CASSYAGTGVNNEQFF
TGTGCCAGCAGCTACGCCGGGACAGGGGTCAACAATGAGCAGTTCTTC
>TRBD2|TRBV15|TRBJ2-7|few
CATRSGTVPYEQYF
TGTGCCACCCGTAGCGGGACGGTTCCCTACGAGCAGTACTTC
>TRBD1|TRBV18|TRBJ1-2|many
CASSPVPGQDDYGYTF
TGTGCCAGCTCACCCGTCCCGGGACAGGACGACTATGGCTACACCTTC
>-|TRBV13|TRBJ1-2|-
CASSNHRDGANYGYTF
TGTGCCAGCAGCAACCACCGGGACGGAGCTAACTATGGCTACACCTTC
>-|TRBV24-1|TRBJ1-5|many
CATSDPPGEDNQPQHF
TGTGCCACCAGTGACCCCCCCGGGGAGGACAATCAGCCCCAGCATTTT
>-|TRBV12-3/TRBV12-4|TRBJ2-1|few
CASSFRVEQFF
TGTGCCAGCAGTTTTAGAGTCGAGCAGTTCTTC
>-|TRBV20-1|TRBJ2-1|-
CSARDRVGEQFF
TGCAGTGCTAGAGATCGTGTCGGAGAGCAGTTCTTC
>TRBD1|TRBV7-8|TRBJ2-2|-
CASSRRTGLNTGELFF
TGTGCCAGCAGCCGAAGGACAGGGCTTAACACCGGGGAGCTGTTTTTT
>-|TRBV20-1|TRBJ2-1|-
CSARDLELINNEQFF
TGCAGTGCTAGAGATTTGGAGCTTATCAACAATGAGCAGTTCTTC
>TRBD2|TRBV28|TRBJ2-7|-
CASSLKTAGTYNEQYF
TGTGCCAGCAGTCTGAAAACAGCGGGAACCTACAATGAGCAGTACTTC